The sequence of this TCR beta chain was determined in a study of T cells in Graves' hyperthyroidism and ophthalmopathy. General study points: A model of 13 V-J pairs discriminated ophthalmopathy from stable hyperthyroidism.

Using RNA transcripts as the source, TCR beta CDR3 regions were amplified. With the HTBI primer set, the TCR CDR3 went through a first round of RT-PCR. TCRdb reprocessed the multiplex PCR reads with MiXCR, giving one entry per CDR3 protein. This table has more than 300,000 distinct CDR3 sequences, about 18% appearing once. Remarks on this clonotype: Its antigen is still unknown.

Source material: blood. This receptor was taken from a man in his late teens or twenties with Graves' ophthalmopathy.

The CDR3 loop reads CASSWGWQDYGYTF. Written as DNA, the CDR3 is TGTGCCAGCAGCTGGGGGTGGCAGGACTATGGCTACACCTTC. The chain has TRBV9 and TRBJ1-2, with D possibly TRBD1 on 5 matching bases. This CDR3 is 14 amino acids long. The ends were cut back, 4 bases at V and 3 bases at J, with 13 bases in the middle. CDR1 SGDLS and CDR2 YYNGEE come from the germline V gene.